This T cell receptor (beta chain) was recovered during a study of cytotoxic CD8 clonotypes in ibrutinib-treated CLL. Study overall: Response was recorded as partial in roughly 25 patients and complete in 2; at median roughly 68 months, 14 remained remitted and approximately 12 had progressed. Productive templates per sample averaged nearly 260,000; productive rearrangements, just under 95,000. Study observations and caveats: Starting clonality was above that of age-matched healthy donors and tracked circulating CD8+ T-cell counts.

Measured with immunoSEQ multiplex PCR; TCRdb has only the in-frame clones, and not every one. Of about 120,000 clones in the sample, 55% to 75% were seen once. This clone was observed a few times. The antigen is undetermined. Cryopreserved PBMCs yielded around 2.1 micrograms of genomic DNA for TCR beta libraries. Germline loops: CDR1 SEHNR, CDR2 FQNEAQ (reference sequence). Trimming pared 7 bases from V and 7 bases from J, leaving 16 bases between. CDR3 length: 14 amino acids. Source: PBMCs, taken after 24 months of ibrutinib treatment. This receptor was identified in a human donor with chronic lymphocytic leukemia. The rearrangement links TRBV7-9 to TRBJ1-4; D is possibly TRBD1 (6 bases). This CDR3 is CASNAAGAVEKLFF. For the CDR3, the DNA is TGTGCCAGCAACGCCGCGGGGGCAGTTGAAAAACTGTTTTTT.